This is a list of T cell receptor beta chains from one sample in a study of blood T cell repertoires in COVID-19. The data were produced by immunoSEQ multiplex PCR, yet TCRdb's version contains in-frame clones alone and is incomplete. The sample lists approximately 230,000 clones, around four fifths occurring once. Sequenced material: peripheral blood. These receptors originate from a man aged 80 or over with acute or convalescent COVID-19. Both conserved end residues are part of each CDR3. The order of the fields is D gene, V gene, clone size, J gene, CDR3 DNA, CDR3 protein. The D gene is left open where the match is weak. Size is stated for part of the rows, as once, few or many counts, or as a class when the clone is expanded.

>NA|TRBV3-1/TRBV3-2|NA|TRBJ1-5
TGTGCCAGCAGCCAAGCAACAAGTAGCAATCAGCCCCAGCATTTT
CASSQATSSNQPQHF
>TRBD1|TRBV3-1/TRBV3-2|once|TRBJ1-2
TGTGCCAGCAGCCAAGTGGGACAGTGGGTAGGCTACACCTTC
CASSQVGQWVGYTF
>TRBD1|TRBV15|NA|TRBJ2-3
TGTGCCACCAGCAGAGGGGACAGATTCGGCACAGATACGCAGTATTTT
CATSRGDRFGTDTQYF
>TRBD2|TRBV5-4|NA|TRBJ2-1
TGTGCCAGCAGCCGAAAGCCGATGGGACTAGCGGGAGACTACAATGAGCAGTTCTTC
CASSRKPMGLAGDYNEQFF
>NA|TRBV5-1|NA|TRBJ1-6
TGCGCCAGCAGAAGGGACACACCGAGCTCCTATAATTCACCCCTCCACTTT
CASRRDTPSSYNSPLHF
>TRBD1|TRBV28|NA|TRBJ1-2
TGTGCCAGCAGCCGAAGACAGGGGGCATGGGGCTACACCTTC
CASSRRQGAWGYTF
>TRBD1|TRBV30|NA|TRBJ1-4
TGTGCCTGGAGTGGACAGGGGGCCGTAGGTGAAAAACTGTTTTTT
CAWSGQGAVGEKLFF
>TRBD1|TRBV10-3|once|TRBJ1-6
TGTGCCATCAGTCCGGGACAGGGGAATTCACCCCTCCACTTT
CAISPGQGNSPLHF
>TRBD1|TRBV4-2|NA|TRBJ1-2
TGTGCCAGCAGCCAAGATTTGACAGGGAACTATGGCTACACCTTC
CASSQDLTGNYGYTF
>NA|TRBV5-4|NA|TRBJ1-2
TGTGCCAGCAGCTTGGGGCAGGGTACAGGGAGCGGCTACACCTTC
CASSLGQGTGSGYTF
>NA|TRBV6-5|NA|TRBJ2-1
TGTGCCAGCAGAGGACTAACTAATGAGCAGTTCTTC
CASRGLTNEQFF
>NA|TRBV6-5|NA|TRBJ1-1
TGTGCCAGCAGCGCCACAGGGAGCACTGAAGCTTTCTTT
CASSATGSTEAFF
>TRBD2|TRBV6-5|NA|TRBJ2-7
TGTGCCAGCAGTCGTAGCGGGAACCTCTACTACGAGCAGTACTTC
CASSRSGNLYYEQYF
>TRBD2|TRBV28|NA|TRBJ2-3
TGTGCCAGCAGTTTACGGCTAGCGGCAGATAGCACAGATACGCAGTATTTT
CASSLRLAADSTDTQYF
>NA|TRBV6-5|NA|TRBJ2-2
TGTGCCAGCAGTTACACGGGAGAGAACACCGGGGAGCTGTTTTTT
CASSYTGENTGELFF
>NA|TRBV28|NA|TRBJ1-5
TGTGCCAGCAGTTACGCCCACAGGGTAATGAGCAATCAGCCCCAGCATTTT
CASSYAHRVMSNQPQHF
>NA|TRBV18|NA|TRBJ1-2
TGTGCCAGCTCACCAAGCGGGAACTATGGCTACACCTTC
CASSPSGNYGYTF
>TRBD2|TRBV19|NA|TRBJ2-1
TGTGCCAGTAAAATTTCTAGCGGTTACAATGAGCAGTTCTTC
CASKISSGYNEQFF
>TRBD1|TRBV7-9|NA|TRBJ2-2
TGTGCCAGCAGCACCAGGGGGATCGATACCGGGGAGCTGTTTTTT
CASSTRGIDTGELFF
>NA|TRBV6-5|few|TRBJ1-4
TGTGCCAGCAGACTTAATGAAAAACTGTTTTTT
CASRLNEKLFF
>NA|TRBV9|NA|TRBJ2-7
TGTGCCAGCAGCGTAAATGGTCACGGGGGATACGAGCAGTACTTC
CASSVNGHGGYEQYF
>TRBD1|TRBV11-2|NA|TRBJ2-7
TGTGCCAGCAGCCACAATTGGGACAGATCACTCTCCTACGAGCAGTACTTC
CASSHNWDRSLSYEQYF
>TRBD2|TRBV2|NA|TRBJ2-2
TGTGCCAGCAAGAAGTTAGCGGGAGGAGTGGAGCTGTTTTTT
CASKKLAGGVELFF
>NA|TRBV4-1|NA|TRBJ1-5
TGCGCCAGCAGCCAAGGCCCCATTGAGAATCAGCCCCAGCATTTT
CASSQGPIENQPQHF
>TRBD1|TRBV28|NA|TRBJ2-7
TGTGCCAGCAGATCGGGACAGAGAGACTCCTACGAGCAGTACTTC
CASRSGQRDSYEQYF
>NA|TRBV21-1|NA|TRBJ2-5
NA
CASILGTTKETQYF
>NA|TRBV11-3|NA|TRBJ2-7
TGTGCCAGCAGCGCCGGCGGGCATGGGGGCCTTCTCGGGGAGCAGTACTTC
CASSAGGHGGLLGEQYF
>TRBD2|TRBV9|once|TRBJ2-1
TGTGCCAGCAGCGTAGATAGCGGGAGAGGAAATGAGCAGTTCTTC
CASSVDSGRGNEQFF
>TRBD1|TRBV7-2|NA|TRBJ1-5
TGTGCCAGCAGCATCCAAGGGACAGGCAATCAGCCCCAGCATTTT
CASSIQGTGNQPQHF
>NA|TRBV2|NA|TRBJ2-5
TGTGCCAGCAGTGAAGTAGGGGCAATCCAAGAGACCCAGTACTTC
CASSEVGAIQETQYF
>NA|TRBV10-2|NA|TRBJ1-2
TGCGCCAGCAGTGACGGGACTGCTAAGGTGGGCTATGGCTACACCTTC
CASSDGTAKVGYGYTF
>TRBD2|TRBV5-1|NA|TRBJ2-3
TGCGCCAGCAGCTGGCGCTTAGCGGGAGAAGCAGATACGCAGTATTTT
CASSWRLAGEADTQYF
>TRBD2|TRBV27|once|TRBJ2-5
TGTGCCAGCAGACGGACTAGCGGGATAGAGACCCAGTACTTC
CASRRTSGIETQYF
>NA|TRBV5-1|once|TRBJ2-7
TGCGCCAGCCCCCGGGGGTTCTCCGACGAGCAGTACTTC
CASPRGFSDEQYF
>TRBD2|TRBV28|NA|TRBJ2-3
TGTGCCAGCAGTTTAGGGACTAGCGGAGGACCTTGGATCACAGATACGCAGTATTTT
CASSLGTSGGPWITDTQYF
>NA|TRBV28|NA|TRBJ1-2
TGTGCCAGCAGTGTACTAGACAGGCCCAACTATGGCTACACCTTC
CASSVLDRPNYGYTF
>TRBD2|TRBV29-1|NA|TRBJ2-3
TGCAGCGCCGACGGACTAGCGGGATATAGCACAGATACGCAGTATTTT
CSADGLAGYSTDTQYF
>TRBD1|TRBV28|NA|TRBJ2-2
TGTGCCAGCACGACGGGACAGGGAAACACCGGGGAGCTGTTTTTT
CASTTGQGNTGELFF
>TRBD1|TRBV18|NA|TRBJ1-1
TGTGCCAGCTCGGCGGACAGGGCGAACACTGAAGCTTTCTTT
CASSADRANTEAFF
>NA|TRBV15|NA|TRBJ1-6
TGTGCCACCAGCTCCGAAACAGGCTATAATTCACCCCTCCACTTT
CATSSETGYNSPLHF
>TRBD2|TRBV6-5|once|TRBJ2-7
TGTGCCCGCCTGACTAGCGGGGGACCTCGGGCCGAGCAGTACTTC
CARLTSGGPRAEQYF
>NA|TRBV6-4|NA|TRBJ1-2
TGTGCCAGCAGTGACCAGGGCGGCTATGGCTACACCTTC
CASSDQGGYGYTF
>NA|TRBV6-5|NA|TRBJ1-3
TGTGCCAGCAGTAGCGGTGCAGGAAACACCATATATTTT
CASSSGAGNTIYF
>NA|TRBV5-1|NA|TRBJ1-6
TGCGCCAGCAGCTTGGGGGGGCCTAATTCACCCCTCCACTTT
CASSLGGPNSPLHF
>NA|TRBV15|NA|TRBJ1-1
TGTGCCACCAGCAGTCCCCGGCCGGGGGGCGGTTCCACTGAAGCTTTCTTT
CATSSPRPGGGSTEAFF
>TRBD1|TRBV7-3|once|TRBJ1-6
TGTGCCAGCCGCAGCCAGGGGGATAATTCACCCCTCCACTTT
CASRSQGDNSPLHF
>TRBD2|TRBV11-2|NA|TRBJ2-2
TGTGCCAGCAGCCGTACGGGGGGAGTCGGGGAGCTGTTTTTT
CASSRTGGVGELFF
>TRBD1|TRBV5-1|NA|TRBJ1-1
TGCGCCAGCAGCCTAGGACAGGGCAGGAACACTGAAGCTTTCTTT
CASSLGQGRNTEAFF